The 27 T cell receptor beta chains reported below all come from one sample, sequenced in a study of blood T cell repertoires in COVID-19. Using immunoSEQ multiplex PCR, the repertoire was profiled, and TCRdb retains in-frame clones only, with some absent. The sample lists roughly 410,000 clones, roughly nine tenths occurring once. Sequencing was performed on peripheral blood. Source of these receptors: a man aged 35 to 55 with acute or convalescent COVID-19.

The chain recombines TRBV5-6 with TRBJ2-7; unclear D gene. CDR3 size: 10 residues. From germline, CDR1 is SGHDT and CDR2 YYEEEE. The germline V and J ends were trimmed by 5 bases and 5 bases, with 5 bases remaining between them. The CDR3 loop is CASRPDEQYF. Written as DNA, the CDR3 is TGTGCCAGCAGACCGGACGAGCAGTACTTC.

The sample holds one count of this clone. Written as DNA, the CDR3 is TGTGCCAGTAGTCTCCAGACAGATACGCAGTATTTT. This codes for CASSLQTDTQYF. This chain uses TRBV19 with TRBJ2-3; D not certain. This CDR3 comprises 12 residues. Per the germline V gene, CDR1 is LNHDA and CDR2 is SQIVND (reference sequence). V lost 5 bases and J 3 bases, leaving 6 bases between the germline ends.

The chain links TRBV5-5 to TRBJ1-5; 7 bases map to TRBD1. The germline CDR1 and CDR2 sequences are SGHKS and YYEKEE (reference sequence). Trimming took 2 bases from V and 2 from J; bases not matched to a gene: 4. The CDR3 is 15 amino acids. The CDR3 bases are TGTGCCAGCAGCTTACAGGGGTCTCGCAATCAGCCCCAGCATTTT. It encodes CASSLQGSRNQPQHF.

The chain is built from TRBV12-3 or TRBV12-4 and TRBJ1-6; D call uncertain. With 3 bases removed from V and 9 bases from J, the gap between germline ends came to 6 bases. This CDR3 is built from 12 residues. The CDR3 spells CASSLSSSPLHF. CDR3 nucleotides: TGTGCCAGCAGTTTGTCGTCTTCACCCCTCCACTTT.

The V and J genes are TRBV6-6 and TRBJ2-7; 14 positions agree with TRBD2. After removal of 5 bases from V and 3 bases from J, the junction contained 12 bases not matched to a gene. Per the germline V gene, CDR1 is MNHNY and CDR2 is SVGAGI (reference sequence). There are 18 residues in the CDR3. Written as DNA, the CDR3 is TGTGCCAGCAGTCTACCGGGACTAGCGGGAGTTCTCGGCTACGAGCAGTACTTC. Its protein product is CASSLPGLAGVLGYEQYF.

The chain links TRBV29-1 to TRBJ1-4; tentatively, D is TRBD1 (5 bases). The CDR3 extends over 13 amino acids. Trimming took off 6 bases at V and 8 bases at J, with 16 bases between the two ends. Germline V lookup: CDR1 SQVTM, CDR2 ANQGSEA. CDR3 loop: CSVQGLPREKLFF. CDR3 in DNA: TGCAGCGTCCAGGGACTGCCTCGGGAAAAACTGTTTTTT.

The rearrangement joins TRBV5-4 to TRBJ2-7; 15 nucleotides match TRBD2. There are 16 residues in the CDR3. Germline CDR1 and CDR2: SGHNT and YYREEE (reference sequence). V dropped 0 bases and J dropped 7; count of bases not matched to a gene: 5. For the CDR3, the DNA is TGTGCCAGCAGCTTGGAAGGGACTAGCGGGGGGAGAGAGCAGTACTTC. Protein sequence: CASSLEGTSGGREQYF.

The chain couples TRBV10-1 to TRBJ2-1, with 15 nucleotides matching TRBD2. The J segment lost 14 bases and the V segment lost 6 bases, leaving 5 bases of the junction unmatched. The CDR3 is made up of 13 amino acids. Looked up from germline, CDR1 is WNHNN and CDR2 is SYGVQD (reference sequence). This CDR3 is CASRGLAGGPEFF. The DNA for the CDR3 is TGCGCCAGCAGAGGACTAGCGGGAGGGCCGGAGTTCTTC.

DNA for the CDR3: TGTGCCAGCAGTTACTCCCCCACCTACGAGCAGTACTTC. It codes for CASSYSPTYEQYF. The chain has TRBV6-5 and TRBJ2-7, with D unresolved. The CDR3 spans 13 residues. Germline lookup yields CDR1 MNHEY and CDR2 SVGAGI. V shed 0 bases and J shed 2 bases, with 5 bases lying between them.

The rearrangement links TRBV4-2 to TRBJ2-7, with TRBD2 matching over 8 bases. Germline CDR1 and CDR2: LGHNA and YNFKEQ. The CDR3 totals 23 residues. V shed 4 bases and J 5 bases; nucleotides not matched to a gene: 34. CDR3 DNA sequence: TGTGCCAGCAGCCGGGGGCCGCGCAGAACCGATTCCGTACAAGCGGGGGTCTTCCACGAGCAGTACTTC. Its translation is CASSRGPRRTDSVQAGVFHEQYF.

The V gene is TRBV29-1, the J gene TRBJ1-2; D is ambiguous. CDR1 and CDR2 (germline): SQVTM, ANQGSEA. Trimming removed 6 bases from V and 6 bases from J, with 17 bases in between. This CDR3 is 13 amino acids long. The CDR3 DNA is TGCAGCGTAGCTGAAGAGATTCCTGATGGCTACACCTTC. Translated: CSVAEEIPDGYTF.

This sequence joins TRBV18 and TRBJ1-5; 7 bases map to TRBD1. V shed 2 bases, J shed 6 bases, and the junction held 10 bases outside the gene matches. Germline V gene data show CDR1 as KGHSH and CDR2 as LQKENI. This CDR3 is built from 16 residues. CDR3 loop: CASSPFGRQGGQPQHF. In DNA form, the CDR3 reads TGTGCCAGCTCACCATTCGGGCGACAGGGAGGTCAGCCCCAGCATTTT.

The rearrangement links TRBV7-3 to TRBJ1-1, with 9 bases lining up with TRBD1. The CDR3 totals 12 residues. With 5 bases clipped from V and 8 bases from J, the junction kept 3 bases outside the gene matches. The germline V gene encodes CDR1 SGHTA and CDR2 FQGTGA. The CDR3 DNA follows: TGTGCCAGCAGCAATGGACAGGGGGAAGCTTTCTTT. This translates into CASSNGQGEAFF.

The chain has TRBV7-2 and TRBJ1-6; D remains ambiguous. Germline CDR1 is SGHTA and CDR2 is FQGNSA. V dropped 5 bases and J dropped 14 bases, with 10 bases sitting between them. The CDR3 has 11 amino acids. CDR3 region: CASSPAGSLHF. Written as DNA, the CDR3 is TGTGCCAGCAGCCCCGCGGGTTCCCTCCACTTT.

This chain links TRBV5-4 with TRBJ2-6, with D possibly matching TRBD1 (5 bases). The CDR3 spans 15 residues. Trimming removed 0 bases at V and 2 bases at J, with 6 bases between. Germline V gene sequence: CDR1 SGHNT, CDR2 YYREEE (reference sequence). DNA for the CDR3: TGTGCCAGCAGCTTGGCAGGGACTGGGGCCAACGTCCTGACTTTC. The encoded protein is CASSLAGTGANVLTF.

J is TRBJ2-5 and V is TRBV5-1; unclear D gene. The CDR3 sequence is 15 residues long. From germline, CDR1 is SGHRS and CDR2 YFSETQ. The ends were cut back, 0 bases at V and 1 base at J, with 10 bases in the middle. This CDR3 reads CASSLDIFSQETQYF. CDR3 coding DNA: TGCGCCAGCAGCTTGGATATTTTCAGCCAAGAGACCCAGTACTTC.

The J gene is TRBJ2-3, the V gene TRBV7-9, with D unclear. V was clipped by 8 bases and J by 3 bases, with 9 bases between them. The CDR3 loop spans 12 amino acids. The germline CDR1 and CDR2 sequences are SEHNR and FQNEAQ (reference sequence). CDR3 DNA sequence: TGTGCCAGCCAGACAAATACAGATACGCAGTATTTT. Its protein is CASQTNTDTQYF.

This chain uses TRBV29-1 with TRBJ1-2, with D tentatively TRBD1 (5 bases). This CDR3 is built from 14 residues. Trimming took off 3 bases at V and 7 bases at J, with 18 bases between the two ends. Germline CDR1 is SQVTM and CDR2 is ANQGSEA. CDR3 amino acids: CSVDNGAGTLGYTF. CDR3 bases: TGCAGCGTTGATAATGGAGCAGGGACTCTTGGCTACACCTTC.

This clone was recorded only once. The V gene is TRBV6-5, the J gene TRBJ1-1; D unresolved. The CDR3 totals 13 residues. V was clipped by 2 bases and J by 5 bases, with 9 bases between them. Germline V lookup: CDR1 MNHEY, CDR2 SVGAGI. The CDR3 DNA reads TGTGCCAGCAGTTACGGGAAGCGGACTGAAGCTTTCTTT. Translating gives CASSYGKRTEAFF.

CDR3 loop: CASSFDSFYGYTF. CDR3 coding DNA: TGTGCCAGCAGTTTTGACTCCTTCTATGGCTACACCTTC. The chain is built from TRBV6-5 and TRBJ1-2, with no clear D. Trimming removed 4 bases from V and 4 bases from J, with 10 bases in between. This CDR3 contains 13 residues. The germline gives CDR1 MNHEY, CDR2 SVGAGI.

The chain has TRBV10-2 and TRBJ1-1; 9 bases fit TRBD1. CDR1 WSHSY and CDR2 SAAADI come from the germline V gene. The CDR3 loop spans 15 amino acids. With 3 bases clipped from V and 0 bases from J, the junction kept 2 bases outside the gene matches. Here the CDR3 reads CASSEWDRVNTEAFF. The CDR3 DNA reads TGCGCCAGCAGTGAATGGGACAGGGTGAACACTGAAGCTTTCTTT.

This chain uses TRBV27 with TRBJ2-1, with TRBD2 matching over 10 bases. CDR3 size: 16 residues. Unmatched junction bases numbered 5, after V lost 0 bases and J lost 6 bases. CDR1 is MNHEY and CDR2 is SMNVEV in the germline V gene (reference sequence). The CDR3 region has the DNA TGTGCCAGCAGTTTATCGCCTAGCGGGAGAGTCAATGAGCAGTTCTTC. This sequence encodes CASSLSPSGRVNEQFF.

This clone occurred a few times. This rearrangement joins TRBV5-6 to TRBJ1-2; D might be TRBD1 (5 bases). V lost 6 bases to trimming and J lost 4 bases, with 13 bases between them. Germline loops: CDR1 SGHDT, CDR2 YYEEEE. The CDR3 is 13 amino acids. As DNA, the CDR3 is TGTGCCAGCACCCTCGGACAAAGCTATGGCTACACCTTC. Protein: CASTLGQSYGYTF.

The rearrangement uses TRBV12-3 or TRBV12-4 and TRBJ1-6; 9 nucleotides line up with TRBD1. The CDR3 totals 13 residues. V trimming: 5 bases; J trimming: 12 bases; junction bases outside the gene matches: 5. The CDR3 sequence: CASSPGGQGPLHF. CDR3 bases: TGTGCCAGCAGTCCCGGGGGACAGGGACCCCTCCACTTT.

This sequence joins TRBV14 and TRBJ2-3; D is perhaps TRBD1 (6 bases). In germline, CDR1 is SGHDN, CDR2 FVKESK. Trimming pared 1 base from V and 2 bases from J, leaving 19 bases between. The CDR3 is made up of 18 amino acids. The CDR3, as DNA: TGTGCCAGCAGCCAAGGAGGGGGTGACCTAGGGTACACAGATACGCAGTATTTT. This sequence encodes CASSQGGGDLGYTDTQYF.

The rearrangement uses TRBV16 and TRBJ2-1; D may be TRBD2 (6 bases). The CDR3 is 16 amino acids. V dropped 1 base and J dropped 3 bases, with 13 bases sitting between them. The germline gives CDR1 KGHSY, CDR2 FQNENV. This CDR3 is CASSQLSAGLYNEQFF. CDR3 sequence (DNA): TGTGCCAGCAGCCAATTATCGGCGGGGCTCTACAATGAGCAGTTCTTC.

The chain recombines TRBV5-5 with TRBJ1-2, with a possible D match to TRBD1 (6 bases). Germline CDR1 SGHKS, CDR2 YYEKEE (reference sequence). V lost 4 bases and J lost 5, with 9 bases in between. This CDR3 has 12 residues. CDR3 nucleotide sequence: TGTGCCAGCAGCATGGACAGTTATGGCTACACCTTC. This codes for CASSMDSYGYTF.